What follows are 4 T cell receptor beta chains derived from one specimen sequenced in a study of breast tumors, draining lymph nodes, adjacent tissues. Each CDR3 protein gets one entry after TCRdb re-called the multiplex PCR reads with MiXCR. The sample gives about 20,000 distinct CDR3 sequences, 32% of which show up once; approximately 12% is in the top ten. The sample comprised breast tumor tissue. The source of these receptors is a female donor with breast cancer. Some clones in this sample may be carry-over from other donors' samples.

This clonotype was found many times. This chain connects TRBV6-2 or TRBV6-3 to TRBJ2-3; D perhaps matches TRBD2 (5 bases). CDR1 and CDR2 from the germline V gene are MNHEY and SVGEGT. Between the trimmed V and J ends, which lost 3 bases and 2 bases, there was a span of 12 bases. The CDR3 covers 15 residues. CDR3 region: CASSYFKRSTDTQYF. The CDR3 DNA follows: TGTGCCAGCAGTTATTTTAAGCGGTCCACAGATACGCAGTATTTT.

To note about this clonotype: This may arise from a read error, as a much more abundant clone is one base away. The CDR3 is CASSSPSGEQYF. The CDR3 region has the DNA TGTGCCAGCAGTTCCCCCAGCGGCGAGCAGTACTTC. The V call is TRBV28, the J call TRBJ2-7; D perhaps matches TRBD2 (5 bases). The CDR3 covers 12 residues. Between the trimmed V and J ends, which lost 4 bases and 6 bases, there was a span of 10 bases. Germline CDR1 is MDHEN and CDR2 is SYDVKM.

The chain carries TRBV7-2 and TRBJ2-7, with 13 bases matching TRBD2. The CDR3 is 15 residues long. The germline gives CDR1 SGHTA, CDR2 FQGNSA. With 6 bases clipped from V and 5 bases from J, the junction kept 7 bases outside the gene matches. The CDR3 reads CASRATSGRYDEQYF. For the CDR3, the DNA is TGTGCCAGCAGGGCGACTAGCGGGAGGTACGACGAGCAGTACTTC.

This clonotype was observed many times. The chain combines TRBV7-2 with TRBJ2-7, with D possibly TRBD1 on 6 matching bases. With 2 bases removed from V and 6 bases from J, the gap between germline ends came to 14 bases. In germline, CDR1 is SGHTA, CDR2 FQGNSA. The length of the CDR3 is 14 residues. The CDR3: CASSLLSGGVEQYF. In DNA form, the CDR3 reads TGTGCCAGCAGCTTACTGTCTGGGGGCGTCGAGCAGTACTTC. Full variable domain (remainder filled in from reference TRBV7-2 and TRBJ2-7): GAGVSQSPSNKVTEKGKDVELRCDPISGHTALYWYRQSLGQGLEFLIYFQGNSAPDKSGLPSDRFSAERTGGSVSTLTIQRTQQEDSAVYLCASSLLSGGVEQYFGPGTRLTVT.